The clone carrying this TCR beta chain appeared many times. Its specificity is unknown. Every patient had bone marrow sampled while the disease was active. The data belong to a study of read filtering for tumor transcriptome and immune sequencing. About the study: Whole-transcriptome libraries were prepared after DNase treatment. RNA-seq yielded only about 80 to 1,400 TCR reads, IR-seq about 4 to 10.27 million.

Germline V gives CDR1 DFQATT, CDR2 SNEGSKA (reference sequence). The CDR3 is 16 amino acids. V lost 0 bases, J lost 5 bases, and 8 bases stayed unmatched. From about 400 ng of RNA, a library with molecular barcoded alpha/delta and beta/gamma adaptors was made. TCRdb called the reads again in MiXCR, with one record for every CDR3 protein. The profile shows around 29,000 distinct CDR3 sequences, roughly an eighth of them singletons. Study-wide results and caveats: IR-seq and RNA-seq agreed better without single-read clonotypes.

The gene calls are TRBV20-1 and TRBJ2-1; TRBD2 matches at 9 bases. The TCR was taken from a donor at least 40 years old with multiple myeloma. Sample: a population of CD138-negative cells sorted from bone marrow. The CDR3 DNA reads as TGCAGTGCTAGAGATCAGTTACGGACTAGCGACAATGAGCAGTTCTTC. This codes for CSARDQLRTSDNEQFF.